The entry below describes one T cell receptor beta chain. Its antigen is not known. Regarding treatment: oral pan-JAK inhibitor, 5-10 mg twice daily. These data come from a study of CD8+ T cells in alopecia areata. Study findings and constraints: TCR sharing across patients was less clear than in mice, possibly HLA-related.

RNA extraction and reverse transcription yielded cDNA as sequencing template. Sequencing used immunoSEQ multiplex PCR; TCRdb keeps in-frame clones, though not all of them. The table includes more than 130,000 clones, roughly 82% detected once. Germline CDR1 SGHNT, CDR2 YYREEE (reference sequence). The CDR3 contains 14 residues. V lost 2 bases and J 9 bases, leaving 15 bases between the germline ends. The clonotype comes from a human donor with alopecia areata. This specimen was CD8+ T cells sorted from blood, taken at week 4, from a patient treated with tofacitinib. The V call is TRBV5-4, the J call TRBJ2-1; maybe TRBD1 (6 bases). As DNA, the CDR3 is TGTGCCAGCAGCTTATACACACAGGGCGGTGAGCAGTTCTTC. Amino acid sequence: CASSLYTQGGEQFF.